This T cell receptor beta chain originates from a study of blood T cell repertoires in COVID-19. About the study: Acute and convalescent COVID-19 specimens originated in the United States, Italy and Spain. The analysed material was cDNA or gDNA that came from T cells, B-cell-depleted T cells, or PBMCs.

The authors' processing: The authors estimated nucleated cell counts from reference gene primer amplification. TCRdb keeps only in-frame clones here, not all; method: immunoSEQ multiplex PCR. V and J calls and clone size are as listed in that table; D and trimming were resolved from the DNA. The sample has approximately 82,000 clones, about four fifths seen once. The germline V gene has CDR1 SEHNR and CDR2 FQNEAQ (reference sequence). CDR3 length: 14 amino acids. V was clipped by 1 base and J by 4 bases, with 10 bases between them. The V call is TRBV7-9, the J call TRBJ1-1, with a tentative D call TRBD1 (5 bases). Sequenced: peripheral blood. This TCR derives from a woman aged 60-70 years with acute or convalescent COVID-19. The CDR3 sequence is CASSLVGGITEAFF. For the CDR3, the DNA is TGTGCCAGCAGCTTAGTCGGGGGGATCACTGAAGCTTTCTTT.